These 5 T cell receptor beta chains were all obtained from the same sample, sequenced in a study of blood T cell repertoires in COVID-19. Sequencing was performed with immunoSEQ multiplex PCR; in TCRdb, only in-frame clones are kept and a portion is missing. The repertoire consists of tens of thousands of clones, with about 90% occurring once and the leading ten covering around 3%. Material: peripheral blood. The receptors come from a woman between 45 and 65 years old with active or convalescent COVID-19.

This chain links TRBV18 with TRBJ1-5; 8 bases align to TRBD1. V lost 5 bases to trimming and J lost 2 bases; unmatched junction nucleotides: 5. Germline V gene sequence: CDR1 KGHSH, CDR2 LQKENI. There are 15 residues in the CDR3. The CDR3 DNA reads TGTGCCAGCTCATTGGACAGGGCCGGCAATCAGCCCCAGCATTTT. Encoded protein: CASSLDRAGNQPQHF.

J is TRBJ1-2 and V is TRBV2; no clear D gene. The germline V and J ends were trimmed by 4 bases and 2 bases, with 14 bases remaining between them. Looked up from germline, CDR1 is SNHLY and CDR2 is FYNNEI. The CDR3 has 15 residues. CDR3 in DNA: TGTGCCAGCAGTGGCGGTCTCACTCCCAACTATGGCTACACCTTC. It yields the protein CASSGGLTPNYGYTF. Together with reference TRBV2 and TRBJ1-2, the CDR3 gives the full variable domain: EPEVTQTPSHQVTQMGQEVILRCVPISNHLYFYWYRQILGQKVEFLVSFYNNEISEKSEIFDDQFSVERPDGSNFTLKIRSTKLEDSAMYFCASSGGLTPNYGYTFGSGTRLTVV.

This rearrangement joins TRBV6-4 to TRBJ2-3, with TRBD2 matching over 7 bases. Germline CDR1 reads MRHNA; CDR2 reads SNTAGT. The CDR3 runs to 15 residues. J was trimmed by 2 bases and V by 3 bases; bases with no gene match: 5. Written as DNA, the CDR3 is TGTGCCAGCAGTGAAGGGCGGGAGTTCACAGATACGCAGTATTTT. Its translation: CASSEGREFTDTQYF.

The rearrangement joins TRBV7-9 to TRBJ1-4; D is unresolved. The CDR3 extends over 15 amino acids. V was trimmed by 0 bases and J by 0 bases, leaving 5 bases between them. The germline V gene encodes CDR1 SEHNR and CDR2 FQNEAQ (reference sequence). The DNA for the CDR3 is TGTGCCAGCAGCTTAGCGGCCACAACTAATGAAAAACTGTTTTTT. It encodes CASSLAATTNEKLFF.

Details on this clone: The sample has other DNA sequences that encode this CDR3 too. The rearrangement uses TRBV7-9 and TRBJ1-4; D gene unclear. Germline CDR1 is SEHNR and CDR2 is FQNEAQ (reference sequence). This CDR3 is built from 13 residues. V was shortened by 0 bases and J by 8 bases, with 7 bases between the two germline ends. The CDR3 nucleotides read TGTGCCAGCAGCTTAGCCTATAAGGAAAAACTGTTTTTT. Its protein product is CASSLAYKEKLFF.